A single TCR beta chain is shown here with its context. Antigen: not known. The sample is drawn from a study of identical twins' blood T cells. Whole-study findings and limits: Twins shared more top CDR3 clonotypes than unrelated donors did.

The CDR3 sequence is 18 residues long. With 1 base removed from V and 4 bases from J, the gap between germline ends came to 20 bases. Germline CDR1 reads LGHNA; CDR2 reads YNFKEQ. The three twin pairs were reared together, likely meeting the same infections. TCRdb re-called the 5' RACE reads with MiXCR, one entry per CDR3 protein. The sample has 350,000 to 400,000 distinct CDR3 sequences, about 28% seen once; the top ten hold approximately 6.6%. The receptor comes from a woman aged 18-49 years in good health. The chain joins TRBV4-2 to TRBJ1-5, with D perhaps TRBD1 (6 bases). Sequenced input: PBMCs. This CDR3 is CASSQVRAQGRGNQPQHF. The CDR3 DNA follows: TGTGCCAGCAGCCAAGTCCGGGCACAGGGCCGAGGAAATCAGCCCCAGCATTTT.